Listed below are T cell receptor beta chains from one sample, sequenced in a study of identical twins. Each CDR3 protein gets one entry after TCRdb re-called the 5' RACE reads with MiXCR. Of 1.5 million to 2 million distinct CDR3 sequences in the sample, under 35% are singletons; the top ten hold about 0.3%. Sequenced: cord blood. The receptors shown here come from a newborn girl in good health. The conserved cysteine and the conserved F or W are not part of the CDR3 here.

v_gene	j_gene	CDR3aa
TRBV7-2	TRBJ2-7	ASSLGAGGYSYEQY
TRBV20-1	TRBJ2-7	SARDLAGVNVPEQY
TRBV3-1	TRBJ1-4	ASSYQGIGKLF
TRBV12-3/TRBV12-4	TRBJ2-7	ASSRRGRATEQY
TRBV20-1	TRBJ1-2	SARGGTGVGYT
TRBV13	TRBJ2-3	ASSLGSGGAETQY
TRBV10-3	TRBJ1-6	AISERHRAYNSPLH
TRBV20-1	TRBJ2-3	SARGGLATLTDTQY
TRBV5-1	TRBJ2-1	ASSLLTGTGGYNEQF
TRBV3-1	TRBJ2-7	ASSQGTLSVTYEQY
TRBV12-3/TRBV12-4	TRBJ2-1	AGRLSGGEQF
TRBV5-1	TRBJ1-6	ASSSAGRSPLH
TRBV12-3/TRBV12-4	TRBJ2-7	ASSRRFYEQY
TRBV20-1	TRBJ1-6	SASPRGSNSPLH
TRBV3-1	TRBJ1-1	ACSQDPATGATEAF
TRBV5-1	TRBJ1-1	ASSLVGQANTEAF
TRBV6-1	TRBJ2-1	ASSPGLAGFMNEQF
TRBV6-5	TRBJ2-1	ASSYSGGLAGSYNEQF
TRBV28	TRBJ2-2	ASSYPGQGVPNTGELF
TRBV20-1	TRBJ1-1	SGNTGDTEAF
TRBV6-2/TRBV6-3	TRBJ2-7	ASSPGTSGVVFYEQY
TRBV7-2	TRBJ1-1	ASSFYGGQVAEAF
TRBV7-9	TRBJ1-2	ASSLAPQGTDYGYT
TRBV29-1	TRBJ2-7	SVGPGISYEQY
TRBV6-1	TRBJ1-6	ASIRDTASPLH
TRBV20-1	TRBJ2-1	SAGGRQAYNEQF
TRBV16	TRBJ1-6	ASSQPGRWANSPLH
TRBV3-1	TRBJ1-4	ASSPGHSNEKLF
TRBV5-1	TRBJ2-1	ASSPGASYNEQF
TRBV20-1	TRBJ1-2	SATRRQGAIYGYT
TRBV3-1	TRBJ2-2	ASSQGPTGLASNTGELF
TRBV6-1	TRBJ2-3	ASSGEGADTQY
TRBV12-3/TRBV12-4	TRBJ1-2	ATRINYGYT
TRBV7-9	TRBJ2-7	ASSFPGKPYEQY
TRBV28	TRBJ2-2	ASSLYRDRNTGELF
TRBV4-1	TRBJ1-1	ASSQERAVRMNTEAF
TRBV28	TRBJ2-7	ASSLSAGPPYEQY
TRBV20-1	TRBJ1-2	SARGTGAANYGYT
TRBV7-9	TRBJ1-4	ASSLMTGSNEKLF
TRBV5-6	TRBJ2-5	ASSFELAANQETQY
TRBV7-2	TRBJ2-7	ASSLEGTLWYNEQY
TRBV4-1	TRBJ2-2	ASARGRQGANTGELF
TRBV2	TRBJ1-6	SSDLSSPLH
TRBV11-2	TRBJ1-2	ASNAGGANYGYT
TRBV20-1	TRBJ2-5	SAMGNPNQETQY
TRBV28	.	ASSPVAGGPFYEQY
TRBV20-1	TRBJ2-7	SAETSGALWEQY
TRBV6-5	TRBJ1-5	ASSKNRNQPQH
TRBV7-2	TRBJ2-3	ASSLIGTGTDTQY